A single sample is the source of the 28 T cell receptor beta chains below, sequenced in a study of CD8 T cell repertoires and HIV-1 epitope variants. These receptors have no known antigen. Sequencing was performed with immunoSEQ multiplex PCR; in TCRdb, only in-frame clones are kept and a portion is missing. The sample shows some 2,500 clones, 67% of them seen only once. The material sequenced was cultured CD8+ T cells derived from PBMCs. Receptor source: a male donor with HIV.

The chain links TRBV19 to TRBJ2-3; possibly TRBD1 for D (5 bases). This CDR3 is 14 amino acids long. Germline-derived CDR1 and CDR2 are LNHDA and SQIVND (reference sequence). The V end lost 3 bases, the J end lost 3 bases, and 10 bases lay between the germline ends. The CDR3 sequence is CASSMGQATDTQYF. Written as DNA, the CDR3 is TGTGCCAGTAGTATGGGGCAGGCGACAGATACGCAGTATTTT. The complete variable domain, with remaining parts taken from reference TRBV19 and TRBJ2-3, reads DGGITQSPKYLFRKEGQNVTLSCEQNLNHDAMYWYRQDPGQGLRLIYYSQIVNDFQKGDIAEGYSVSREKKESFPLTVTSAQKNPTAFYLCASSMGQATDTQYFGPGTRLTVL.

This clone was picked up one time. The chain combines TRBV28 with TRBJ1-5; D is undetermined. Trimming removed 3 bases from V and 4 bases from J, with 10 bases in between. CDR3 length equals 14 residues. CDR1 MDHEN and CDR2 SYDVKM come from the germline V gene. This CDR3 reads CASSFGDWNQPQHF. The CDR3 DNA reads TGTGCCAGCAGTTTTGGGGATTGGAATCAGCCCCAGCATTTT.

The V call is TRBV29-1, the J call TRBJ2-1; D is unclear. With 3 bases removed from V and 0 bases from J, the gap between germline ends came to 9 bases. Germline values: CDR1 SQVTM, CDR2 ANQGSEA. The CDR3 spans 14 residues. The CDR3 DNA follows: TGCAGCGTTGAGTTGGGCTCCTCCTACAATGAGCAGTTCTTC. Protein: CSVELGSSYNEQFF.

This clone is labeled as medium-sized. V usage is TRBV9 and J usage is TRBJ1-6, with D perhaps TRBD1 (6 bases). Germline lookup yields CDR1 SGDLS and CDR2 YYNGEE. The CDR3 is 16 amino acids. Deletions cut 4 bases from V and 7 bases from J, with 18 bases between. The CDR3, as DNA: TGTGCCAGCAGCCCGCTGGGGGGGCAAGGGAATTCACCCCTCCACTTT. This sequence encodes CASSPLGGQGNSPLHF.

The chain carries TRBV27 and TRBJ2-3; possible D gene TRBD2, 6 bases. This CDR3 contains 14 residues. V was clipped by 6 bases and J by 3 bases, with 13 bases between them. CDR1 is MNHEY and CDR2 is SMNVEV in the germline V gene (reference sequence). The CDR3 spells CASSSGDGTDTQYF. In DNA, the CDR3 is TGTGCCAGCAGCTCGGGGGATGGGACAGATACGCAGTATTTT.

The chain uses TRBV30 and TRBJ1-5; a possible D gene is TRBD1 (6 bases). In germline, CDR1 is GTSNPN, CDR2 SVGIG (reference sequence). The germline V and J ends were trimmed by 5 bases and 1 base, with 12 bases remaining between them. This CDR3 is built from 14 residues. CDR3 coding DNA: TGTGCCTGGGGGACACAATCCAGCAATCAGCCCCAGCATTTT. It encodes CAWGTQSSNQPQHF.

This sequence joins TRBV10-3 and TRBJ2-3, with TRBD2 matching over 11 bases. Trimming cost V 3 bases and J 2 bases; bases outside gene matches: 13. CDR3 length: 19 amino acids. The germline CDR1 and CDR2 sequences are ENHRY and SYGVKD. This chain's CDR3 is CAISDLFSGREESTDTQYF. For the CDR3, the DNA is TGTGCCATCAGTGATCTCTTTAGCGGGAGGGAAGAATCCACAGATACGCAGTATTTT.

The chain couples TRBV6-1 to TRBJ2-7; no clear D. The CDR3 contains 13 residues. The germline V gene has CDR1 MNHNS and CDR2 SASEGT. The germline V and J ends were trimmed by 7 bases and 0 bases, with 10 bases remaining between them. CDR3 bases: TGTGCCAGCACCCTGACGGTCTCCTACGAGCAGTACTTC. Encoded protein: CASTLTVSYEQYF.

CDR3 loop: CASSQDALYGYTF. The CDR3 DNA sequence: TGTGCCAGCAGCCAAGATGCGCTCTATGGCTACACCTTC. The rearrangement links TRBV14 to TRBJ1-2; D gene uncertain. The CDR3 has 13 amino acids. V was shortened by 0 bases and J by 4 bases, with 6 bases between the two germline ends. From germline, CDR1 is SGHDN and CDR2 FVKESK.

The V and J genes are TRBV7-8 and TRBJ2-1; perhaps TRBD1 as D (6 bases). Trimming removed 5 bases from V and 6 bases from J, with 14 bases in between. CDR3 length: 14 residues. Germline V gene data show CDR1 as SGHVS and CDR2 as FQNEAQ. CDR3 amino acids: CASSRWDTPNEQFF. The DNA for the CDR3 is TGTGCCAGCAGCCGGTGGGACACCCCCAATGAGCAGTTCTTC.

This chain uses TRBV7-6 with TRBJ1-2, with 9 positions matching TRBD1. Germline CDR1 and CDR2: SGHVS and FNYEAQ. The J segment lost 6 bases and the V segment lost 5 bases, leaving 4 bases of the junction unmatched. This CDR3 region has 13 residues. The CDR3 DNA follows: TGTGCCAGCAGCGGACAGGGGTGGAATGGCTACACCTTC. Its translation is CASSGQGWNGYTF.

This clone was detected a few times. CDR3 in amino acids: CASSEALTYNQPQHF. The DNA of the CDR3 is TGTGCCAGCAGTGAAGCGCTGACCTACAATCAGCCCCAGCATTTT. V gene TRBV6-1 combines with J gene TRBJ1-5; D is unresolved. This CDR3 comprises 15 residues. Looked up from germline, CDR1 is MNHNS and CDR2 is SASEGT. The V and J ends lost 0 bases and 3 bases respectively, with 9 bases between them.

The chain employs TRBV2 and TRBJ1-5; D is unclear. The V and J ends lost 6 bases and 2 bases respectively, with 14 bases between them. The CDR3 has 15 amino acids. Germline V gives CDR1 SNHLY, CDR2 FYNNEI. CDR3 loop: CASRHDTGGNQPQHF. The CDR3 DNA sequence: TGTGCCAGCAGACACGACACGGGCGGCAATCAGCCCCAGCATTTT.

This clone was detected a few times. The rearrangement uses TRBV4-3 and TRBJ2-3; D gene unclear. Germline V CDR1 and CDR2: LGHNA, YSLEER. The ends were cut back, 0 bases at V and 2 bases at J, with 0 bases in the middle. The CDR3 extends over 12 amino acids. The CDR3 region is CASSQDTDTQYF. The CDR3 region has the DNA TGCGCCAGCAGCCAAGACACAGATACGCAGTATTTT.

The CDR3 DNA sequence: TGCAGCGTTGTTCGCCCGTCCTACAATGAGCAGTTCTTC. It translates to CSVVRPSYNEQFF. J is TRBJ2-1 and V is TRBV29-1; D is undetermined. The CDR3 covers 13 residues. Trimming left V 4 bases short and J 1 base short, with 8 bases between. Germline CDR1 is SQVTM and CDR2 is ANQGSEA.

This clone was picked up a small number of times. The chain couples TRBV7-6 to TRBJ2-4; no definite D call. This CDR3 is built from 15 residues. The V gene lost 3 bases and the J gene lost 8 bases, with 17 bases spanning the gap. Germline CDR1 is SGHVS and CDR2 is FNYEAQ. The CDR3 protein is CASSLSDSTKDIQYF. CDR3 sequence (DNA): TGTGCCAGCAGCTTGAGTGACTCAACAAAAGACATTCAGTACTTC.

V gene TRBV28 combines with J gene TRBJ1-1, with TRBD1 identical over 7 bases. Trimming at V came to 10 bases and at J to 0 bases, leaving 5 bases not matched to a gene. The CDR3 contains 13 residues. CDR1 is MDHEN and CDR2 is SYDVKM in the germline V gene. CDR3 sequence reads: CAILDRLNTEAFF. The CDR3 region has the DNA TGTGCCATTTTGGACAGGCTGAACACTGAAGCTTTCTTT.

The chain carries TRBV2 and TRBJ2-3, with 10 bases that match TRBD2. Germline V lookup: CDR1 SNHLY, CDR2 FYNNEI. The CDR3 contains 17 residues. The junction had 10 bases not matched to a gene; V was cut back by 7 bases and J by 0 bases. The CDR3 loop reads CASKSRGLADSTDTQYF. The CDR3 DNA reads TGTGCCAGCAAATCCCGCGGACTAGCGGATAGCACAGATACGCAGTATTTT.

This rearrangement joins TRBV15 to TRBJ2-2; a possible D gene is TRBD1 (5 bases). CDR3 length equals 16 residues. CDR1 and CDR2 from the germline V gene are LNHNV and YYDKDF (reference sequence). Trimming stripped 1 base from V and 0 bases from J, with 9 bases between. Here the CDR3 DNA reads TGTGCCACCAGCAGAGTTCGGACAACGAACACCGGGGAGCTGTTTTTT. Translated: CATSRVRTTNTGELFF.

The chain joins TRBV29-1 to TRBJ1-1; no definite D call. V lost 4 bases, J lost 3 bases, and 9 bases lay in between. CDR1 SQVTM and CDR2 ANQGSEA come from the germline V gene. This CDR3 comprises 12 residues. CDR3 DNA sequence: TGCAGCGTTGGTGGGGTAGACACTGAAGCTTTCTTT. Its translation is CSVGGVDTEAFF.

The V call is TRBV7-2, the J call TRBJ2-7; 9 nucleotides match TRBD1. V lost 5 bases and J lost 2; bases outside the gene matches: 7. Germline CDR1 reads SGHTA; CDR2 reads FQGNSA. The CDR3 is 15 amino acids. In nucleotides, the CDR3 is TGTGCCAGCAGCCGGACAGGGGACTTTACCTACGAGCAGTACTTC. Protein: CASSRTGDFTYEQYF.

The rearrangement links TRBV5-4 to TRBJ2-1; the D is unclear. This CDR3 contains 12 residues. V lost 0 bases and J 4 bases, leaving 2 bases between the germline ends. CDR1 SGHNT and CDR2 YYREEE come from the germline V gene (reference sequence). The CDR3 region is CASSLVYNEQFF. CDR3 DNA: TGTGCCAGCAGCTTGGTTTACAATGAGCAGTTCTTC.

This chain joins TRBV7-8 and TRBJ2-3, with 9 bases that match TRBD2. Germline loops: CDR1 SGHVS, CDR2 FQNEAQ. The CDR3 runs to 14 residues. The J segment lost 5 bases and the V segment lost 0 bases, leaving 0 bases of the junction unmatched. The DNA of the CDR3 is TGTGCCAGCAGCTTAGCGACTAGCGGAGATACGCAGTATTTT. This sequence encodes CASSLATSGDTQYF.

The chain has TRBV9 and TRBJ2-1; the match to TRBD2 covers 9 bases. The germline CDR1 and CDR2 sequences are SGDLS and YYNGEE. The CDR3 length is 14 residues. Trimming at V came to 2 bases and at J to 7 bases, leaving 4 bases not matched to a gene. The CDR3 spells CASSVRGGFNEQFF. The CDR3 DNA reads TGTGCCAGCAGCGTGCGGGGGGGATTTAATGAGCAGTTCTTC.

The sample holds a few counts of this clone. The V and J genes are TRBV7-6 and TRBJ1-1, with D possibly being TRBD1 (6 bases). The V end was cut by 2 bases, the J end by 3 bases, with 13 bases between. The CDR3 totals 15 residues. Germline assignment: CDR1 SGHVS and CDR2 FNYEAQ. The CDR3 sequence: CASSLSQGKDTEAFF. CDR3 nucleotide sequence: TGTGCCAGCAGCTTATCGCAGGGGAAAGACACTGAAGCTTTCTTT.

The sample holds a few counts of this clone. This sequence joins TRBV7-2 and TRBJ1-1; D uncertain. CDR1 and CDR2 (germline): SGHTA, FQGNSA. V was pared by 3 bases and J by 6 bases, with 8 bases between. The CDR3 has 12 amino acids. The CDR3: CASSLGNPEAFF. The CDR3 bases are TGTGCCAGCAGCTTGGGTAACCCTGAAGCTTTCTTT.

This chain uses TRBV28 with TRBJ2-7; tentative D call: TRBD1 (6 bases). Trimming took off 5 bases at V and 4 bases at J, with 9 bases between the two ends. The CDR3 has 12 amino acids. Germline V gene sequence: CDR1 MDHEN, CDR2 SYDVKM. CDR3 region: CASSRTVYEQYF. The CDR3 region has the DNA TGTGCCAGCAGTCGGACAGTATACGAGCAGTACTTC.

V is TRBV25-1 and J is TRBJ2-1; possible D gene TRBD2, 6 bases. The CDR3 loop spans 15 amino acids. Germline lookup yields CDR1 MGHDK and CDR2 SYGVNS. V was shortened by 3 bases and J by 1 base, with 10 bases between the two germline ends. CDR3 DNA sequence: TGTGCCAGCAGTGACGGACGGGGGTCCTACAATGAGCAGTTCTTC. Protein product: CASSDGRGSYNEQFF.